This TCR beta chain was recovered during a study of PD-1 blockade in mismatch repair-deficient tumors. Sequencing used immunoSEQ multiplex PCR; TCRdb keeps in-frame clones, though not all of them. The top ten hold about 10% of the sample, which has roughly 120,000 clones, roughly 90% seen once. CDR3 length: 14 residues. The V gene end was trimmed by 6 bases and the J gene end by 4 bases; junction bases not matched to a gene: 5. Looked up from germline, CDR1 is ENHRY and CDR2 is SYGVKD. A remark on this clone: Its target is unknown.

PCR or immunohistochemistry showed mismatch repair deficiency in every enrolled patient. A few pembrolizumab responders had their TCRs sequenced. Study results and limitations: After pembrolizumab, tumor-resident clones rose rapidly, then generally contracted before radiologic responses.

The TCR sequence derives from an adult with mismatch repair-deficient cancer. This chain joins TRBV10-3 and TRBJ2-1; 8 bases are shared with TRBD1. Source: peripheral blood, taken approximately 73 weeks after starting pembrolizumab. In DNA form, the CDR3 reads TGTGCCATCAGCGCAGGGGGCTCGTACAATGAGCAGTTCTTC. It codes for CAISAGGSYNEQFF.